The subject of this entry is one T cell receptor beta chain. The antigen this receptor binds is unknown. No much larger clone is present one base from it, and per-base qualities are unavailable. The immunoSEQ Assay was the method used to sequence TCRbeta CDR3 regions. After extraction, genomic DNA underwent amplification by bias-controlled multiplex PCR, followed by high-throughput sequencing. As for the original processing: Collapsing and filtering of sequences were performed to quantify the absolute abundance of each unique TCRbeta CDR3 region. T cell fraction was estimated by normalization of TCRbeta template counts to usable DNA, with usable DNA being measured through amplification of reference genes present in all nucleated cells. Repertoire TCRs were annotated as SARS-CoV-2-specific when V gene, CDR3 amino acid sequence and J gene were exactly matched to a known reactive TCR set. MIRA supplied the reference SARS-CoV-2 TCR set, which was filtered for enrichment in COVID-19-positive ImmuneCODE repertoires so that public or cross-reactive TCRs were removed. Drawing on the MIRA antigens, annotated TCRs were analysed further at the level of specific ORF or position within ORF. Breadth was defined as the number of annotated unique rearrangements divided by the total number of unique productive rearrangements, and depth was defined as the summed frequency of the annotated unique rearrangements. TCR breadth was compared between groups using two-sided Wilcoxon rank-sum tests. TCRdb carries this immuneACCESS record with in-frame sequences only. Its versions omit some clonotypes, under half of them owing to an unresolved V gene in the studies checked, with the rest unexplained. For V, J and clone size, that table is used; D and trimming come from the DNA. The sample profile shows about 680,000 clones; approximately 88% of them were found once. The ten most abundant clones make up around 1.5% of the sample.

The data originate from a study of Ad26.COV2.S vaccination and SARS-CoV-2 variants (dated by TCRdb to about 2021). With regard to the full study: Donors in the vaccine arm were drawn from COV1001, a multicentre, randomized, double-blind, placebo-controlled phase I-IIa trial testing Ad26.COV2.S in healthy adults. The specificity and breadth of SARS-CoV-2-reactive T cell receptors after Ad26.COV2.S vaccination were assessed by TCRbeta repertoire sequencing. A total of approximately 30 samples were included in the TCR-sequenced set, comprising some 20 Ad26.COV2.S vaccine recipients, 5 placebo recipients and 8 SARS-CoV-2 convalescent individuals. Trial participants were randomized into five groups of five, in which low-dose or high-dose Ad26.COV2.S was given once or twice, or placebo was given on both occasions. Dosing of Ad26.COV2.S was intramuscular, at either 5x10^10 or 1x10^11 viral particles, delivered as one shot or as two shots spaced 56 days apart. Investigators did not know the trial group allocation while performing experiments and assessing outcomes. Overall results and qualifications from the work: Comparing responses between vaccine doses or regimens was not something the study was powered to do. Compared with placebo recipients, Ad26.COV2.S recipients showed higher spike-specific TCR breadth (P = 0.0014). After vaccination, spike-specific CD8+ and CD4+ T cell responses were reported to show substantial breadth. The authors noted that total T cell responses may have been underestimated by the TCR breadth and depth analyses. Vaccine and placebo recipients had similar non-spike TCR breadth, a finding consistent with the vaccine containing only spike.

This sample's treatment or condition label indicates: around 19 received Ad26.COV2.S at low or high dose, single or two shots; several received placebo; per-sample allocation not given. Repertoires of vaccine and placebo recipients were sequenced from samples taken on day 63 after the first injection. Cohort 1b enrolled 20 to 30 adults aged 18-55 years at a single site in Boston, USA, between 29 July and 7 August 2020. Ad26.COV2.S was a replication-incompetent adenovirus type 26 vector that expressed a prefusion-stabilized SARS-CoV-2 spike protein derived from the original Wuhan strain. Including the terminal cysteine and phenylalanine, the CDR3 comprises 14 residues. Only the CDR3 DNA is retained, 42 bases long and in frame from the first base. V was cut back by 0 bases and J by 10 bases, leaving a gap of 11 bases between them. The germline V gene encodes CDR1 SGDLS and CDR2 YYNGEE.

Sequences were derived from peripheral blood, sampled in a trial of Ad26.COV2.S vaccine versus placebo. The receptor was isolated from a person between 18 and 65 years old who received the Ad26.COV2.S COVID-19 vaccine or a placebo. This chain joins TRBV9 to TRBJ1-6; the D region possibly corresponds to TRBD1 (5 bases align). The CDR3 region: CASSVGQWGSPLHF. The nucleotide sequence is TGTGCCAGCAGCGTAGGTCAGTGGGGCTCACCCCTCCACTTT.